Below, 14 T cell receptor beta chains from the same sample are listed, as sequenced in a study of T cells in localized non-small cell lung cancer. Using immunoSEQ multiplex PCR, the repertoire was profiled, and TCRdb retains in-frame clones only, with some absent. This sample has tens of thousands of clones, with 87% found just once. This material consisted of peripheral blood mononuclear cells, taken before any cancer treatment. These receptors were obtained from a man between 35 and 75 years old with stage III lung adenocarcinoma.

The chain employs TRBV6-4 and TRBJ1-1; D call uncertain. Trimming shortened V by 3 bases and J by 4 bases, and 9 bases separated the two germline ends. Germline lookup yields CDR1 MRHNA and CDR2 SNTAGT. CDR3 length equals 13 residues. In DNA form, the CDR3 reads TGTGCCAGCAGTGAATATTTCGGCACTGAAGCTTTCTTT. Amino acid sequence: CASSEYFGTEAFF.

The CDR3 region is CASSKQGSSYNSPLHF. The CDR3 bases are TGTGCCAGCAGTAAGCAGGGGAGCTCCTATAATTCACCCCTCCACTTT. The chain combines TRBV11-3 with TRBJ1-6; TRBD1 might be the D (6 bases). V was trimmed by 6 bases and J by 0 bases, leaving 12 bases between them. Germline V lookup: CDR1 SGHNT, CDR2 YENEEA. This CDR3 is built from 16 residues.

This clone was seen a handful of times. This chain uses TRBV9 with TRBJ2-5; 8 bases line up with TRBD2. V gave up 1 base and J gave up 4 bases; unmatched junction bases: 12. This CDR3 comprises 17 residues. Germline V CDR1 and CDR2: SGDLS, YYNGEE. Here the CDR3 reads CASSVLTTSGGPETQYF. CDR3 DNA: TGTGCCAGCAGCGTACTGACTACGTCGGGGGGGCCAGAGACCCAGTACTTC.

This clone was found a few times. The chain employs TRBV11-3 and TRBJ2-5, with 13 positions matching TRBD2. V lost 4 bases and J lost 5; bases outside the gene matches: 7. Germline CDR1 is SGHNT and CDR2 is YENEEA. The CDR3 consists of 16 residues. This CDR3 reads CASSSRTSGGGETQYF. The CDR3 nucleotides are TGTGCCAGCAGCTCCCGGACTAGCGGGGGAGGTGAGACCCAGTACTTC.

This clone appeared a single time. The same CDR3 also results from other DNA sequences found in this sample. The CDR3 DNA follows: TGTGCCAGCACCCAACGGGGGTTCTCCTACGAGCAGTACTTC. This gives the protein CASTQRGFSYEQYF. The chain recombines TRBV6-5 with TRBJ2-7; D may be TRBD2 (6 bases). V was trimmed by 7 bases and J by 0 bases, leaving 13 bases between them. The CDR3 sequence is 14 residues long. Germline V lookup: CDR1 MNHEY, CDR2 SVGAGI.

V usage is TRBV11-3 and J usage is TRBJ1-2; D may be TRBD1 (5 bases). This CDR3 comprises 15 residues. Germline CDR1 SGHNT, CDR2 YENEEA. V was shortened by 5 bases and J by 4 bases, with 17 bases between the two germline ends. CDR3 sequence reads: CASSLYSVGGYGYTF. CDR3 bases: TGTGCCAGCAGCCTCTATTCCGTCGGGGGCTATGGCTACACCTTC.

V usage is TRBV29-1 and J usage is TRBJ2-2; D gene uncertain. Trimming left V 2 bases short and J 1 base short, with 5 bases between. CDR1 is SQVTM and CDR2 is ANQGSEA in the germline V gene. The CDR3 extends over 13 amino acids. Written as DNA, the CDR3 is TGCAGCGTTGAATGGCAGAACACCGGGGAGCTGTTTTTT. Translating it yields CSVEWQNTGELFF.

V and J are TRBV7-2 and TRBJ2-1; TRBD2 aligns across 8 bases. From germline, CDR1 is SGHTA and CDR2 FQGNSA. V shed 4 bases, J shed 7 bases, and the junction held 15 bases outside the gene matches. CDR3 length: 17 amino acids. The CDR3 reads CASSSFGTGGPGNEQFF. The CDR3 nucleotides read TGTGCCAGCAGCTCTTTTGGGACGGGGGGGCCTGGAAATGAGCAGTTCTTC.

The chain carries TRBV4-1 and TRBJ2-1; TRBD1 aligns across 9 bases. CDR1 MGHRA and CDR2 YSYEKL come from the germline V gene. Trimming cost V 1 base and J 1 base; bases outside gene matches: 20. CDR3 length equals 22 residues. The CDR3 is CASSQGIRPGTGSKTSYNEQFF. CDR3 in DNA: TGCGCCAGCAGCCAAGGCATACGTCCCGGGACAGGGTCCAAGACATCCTACAATGAGCAGTTCTTC.

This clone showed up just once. This CDR3 is CASRRGTSGVETQYF. CDR3 bases: TGCGCCAGCAGGAGAGGGACTAGCGGGGTTGAGACCCAGTACTTC. The V and J genes are TRBV5-1 and TRBJ2-5, with TRBD2 identical over 13 bases. The CDR3 spans 15 residues. The germline gives CDR1 SGHRS, CDR2 YFSETQ. The J segment lost 5 bases and the V segment lost 5 bases, leaving 6 bases of the junction unmatched.

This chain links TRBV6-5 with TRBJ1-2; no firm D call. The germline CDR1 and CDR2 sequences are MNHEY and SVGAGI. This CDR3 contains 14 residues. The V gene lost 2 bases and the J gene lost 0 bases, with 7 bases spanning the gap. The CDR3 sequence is CASSYKGTNYGYTF. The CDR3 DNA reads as TGTGCCAGCAGTTACAAAGGGACTAACTATGGCTACACCTTC.

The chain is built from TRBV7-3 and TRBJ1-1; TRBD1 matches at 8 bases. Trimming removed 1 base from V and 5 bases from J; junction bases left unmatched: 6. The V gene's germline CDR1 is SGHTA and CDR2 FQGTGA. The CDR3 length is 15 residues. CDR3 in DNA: TGTGCCAGCAGCTTAAACGCAGGGGGCTTAACTGAAGCTTTCTTT. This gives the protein CASSLNAGGLTEAFF.

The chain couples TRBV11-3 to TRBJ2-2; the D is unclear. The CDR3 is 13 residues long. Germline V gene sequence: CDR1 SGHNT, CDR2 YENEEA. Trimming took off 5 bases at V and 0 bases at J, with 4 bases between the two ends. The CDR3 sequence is CASSDPNTGELFF. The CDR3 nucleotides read TGTGCCAGCAGCGACCCGAACACCGGGGAGCTGTTTTTT.

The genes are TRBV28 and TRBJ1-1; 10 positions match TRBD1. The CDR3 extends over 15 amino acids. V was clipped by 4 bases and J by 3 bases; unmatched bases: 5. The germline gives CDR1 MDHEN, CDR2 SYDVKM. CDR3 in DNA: TGTGCCAGCAGTTCCTTGACAGGGGGCTACACTGAAGCTTTCTTT. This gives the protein CASSSLTGGYTEAFF.